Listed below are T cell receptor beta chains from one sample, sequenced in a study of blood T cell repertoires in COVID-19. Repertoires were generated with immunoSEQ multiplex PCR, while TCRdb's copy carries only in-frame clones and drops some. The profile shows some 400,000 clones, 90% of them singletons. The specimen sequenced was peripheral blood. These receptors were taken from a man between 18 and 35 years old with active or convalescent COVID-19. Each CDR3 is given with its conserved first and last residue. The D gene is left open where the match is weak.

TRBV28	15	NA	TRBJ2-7	CASSFRRQRSYEQYF
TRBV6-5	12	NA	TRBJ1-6	CASGSRGSPLHF
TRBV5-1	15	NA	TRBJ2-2	CASSSIRGNTGELFF
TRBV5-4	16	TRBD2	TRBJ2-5	CASSWGAGMGQETQYF
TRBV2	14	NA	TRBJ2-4	CASIPDVAKNIQYF
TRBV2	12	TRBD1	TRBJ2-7	CASSGDRAKQYF
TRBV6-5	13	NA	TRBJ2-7	CASSRGVPGEQYF
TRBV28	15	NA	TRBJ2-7	CASSLDSLGRYEQYF
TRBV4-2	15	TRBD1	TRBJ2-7	CASSQGATGNYEQYF
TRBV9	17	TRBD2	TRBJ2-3	CASSVSSGDYRTDTQYF
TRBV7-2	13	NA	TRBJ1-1	CASRGQVNTEAFF
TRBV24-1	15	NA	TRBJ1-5	CATSDTTGSSGPQHF
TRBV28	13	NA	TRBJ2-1	CASSFLTDNEQFF
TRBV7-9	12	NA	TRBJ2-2	CAIRSNTGELFF
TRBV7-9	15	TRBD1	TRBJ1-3	CASSLRQGSGNTIYF
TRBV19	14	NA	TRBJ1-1	CASSIQGRVTEAFF
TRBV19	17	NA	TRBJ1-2	CASSTHGGQLANYGYTF
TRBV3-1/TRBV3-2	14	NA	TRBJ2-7	CASSRRDAVREQYF
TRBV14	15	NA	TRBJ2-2	CASSPFDRLTGELFF
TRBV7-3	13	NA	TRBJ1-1	CASSFEANTEAFF
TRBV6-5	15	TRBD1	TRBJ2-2	CASSRTGGLTGELFF
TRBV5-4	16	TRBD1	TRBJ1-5	CATNVAGTGVNQPQHF
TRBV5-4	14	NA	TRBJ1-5	CASSLGGVNQPQHF
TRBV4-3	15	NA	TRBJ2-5	CASSQGGQTLETQYF
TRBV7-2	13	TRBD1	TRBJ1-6	CASSQGQGSPLHF
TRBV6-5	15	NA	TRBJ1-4	CASSYSISPGEKLFF
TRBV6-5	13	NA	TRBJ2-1	CASGALTGFIKLF
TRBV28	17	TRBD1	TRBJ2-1	CASCNRGLGGAYNEQFF
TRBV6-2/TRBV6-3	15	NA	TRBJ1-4	CASSRTRVTNEKLFF
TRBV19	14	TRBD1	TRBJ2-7	CASRAPGQVYEQYF
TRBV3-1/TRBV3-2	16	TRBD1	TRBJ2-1	CASSLTGGASYNEQFF
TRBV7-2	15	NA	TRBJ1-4	CASSAGERAREKLFF
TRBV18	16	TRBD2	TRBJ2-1	CASSPVTGGGNNEQFF
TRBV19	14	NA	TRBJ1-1	CASNSSPVNTEAFF
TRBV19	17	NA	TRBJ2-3	CASSRTGPGNGVDTQYF
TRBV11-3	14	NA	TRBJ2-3	CASSSSPGTDTQYF
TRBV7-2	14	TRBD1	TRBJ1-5	CASSQDRGGQPQHF
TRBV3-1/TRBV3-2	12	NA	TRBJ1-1	CASSEGEIEAFF
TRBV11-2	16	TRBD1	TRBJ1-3	CASSTTGGSSGNTIYF
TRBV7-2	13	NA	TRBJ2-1	CASSWRTYNEQFF
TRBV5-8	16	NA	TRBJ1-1	CASSLNGQPMNTEAFF
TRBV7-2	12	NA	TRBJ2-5	CASSPYQETQYF
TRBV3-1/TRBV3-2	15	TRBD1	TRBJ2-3	CASSRTGVGTDTQYF
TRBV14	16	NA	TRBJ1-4	CASSQVGSGFNEKLFF
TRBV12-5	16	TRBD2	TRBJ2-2	CASGQGLAGGSGELFF
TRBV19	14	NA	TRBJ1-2	CASSIDRGSSGYTF
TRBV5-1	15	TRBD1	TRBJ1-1	CASRPDRGLNTEAFF
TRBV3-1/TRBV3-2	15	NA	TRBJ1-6	CASSRRKQGGSPLHF